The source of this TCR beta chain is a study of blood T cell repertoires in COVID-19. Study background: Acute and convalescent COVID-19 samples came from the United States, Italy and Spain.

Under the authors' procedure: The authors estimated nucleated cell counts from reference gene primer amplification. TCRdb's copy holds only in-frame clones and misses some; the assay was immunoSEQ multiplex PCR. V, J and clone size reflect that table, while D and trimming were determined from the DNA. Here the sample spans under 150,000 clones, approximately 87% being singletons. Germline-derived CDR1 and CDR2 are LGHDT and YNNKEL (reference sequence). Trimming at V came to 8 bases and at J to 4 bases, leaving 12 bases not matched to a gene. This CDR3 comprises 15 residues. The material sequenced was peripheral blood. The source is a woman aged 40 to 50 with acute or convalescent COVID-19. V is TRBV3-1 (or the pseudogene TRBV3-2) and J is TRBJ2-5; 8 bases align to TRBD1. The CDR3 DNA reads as TGTGCCAGCGCCCAGGGGGCCCTAGGGAGAGAGACCCAGTACTTC. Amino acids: CASAQGALGRETQYF.